This note documents a single TCR beta chain sequence. The data derive from a study of blood T cell repertoires in COVID-19. Study in general: Specimens from acute and convalescent COVID-19 originated in the United States, Italy and Spain. PBMCs, B-cell-depleted T cells, or T cells provided the cDNA or gDNA that made up the material.

Per germline, CDR1 SGHRS and CDR2 YFSETQ. The CDR3 covers 15 residues. The ends lost 3 bases at V and 4 bases at J; junction bases unmatched: 7. As handled by the study authors: Estimation of nucleated cell counts relied on the amplification of reference gene primers. Here immunoSEQ multiplex PCR was the method, and the copy in TCRdb shows in-frame clones only, minus some. V and J calls plus clone size are reproduced from that table; the DNA served to infer D and trimming. The table has about 200,000 clones, around 85% seen once. Patients from Seattle were sampled longitudinally, starting during active infection.

V usage is TRBV5-1 and J usage is TRBJ1-2; 9 nucleotides agree with TRBD1. Source material: peripheral blood. This sequence originates from a man in his 60s with COVID-19, enrolled during active disease. DNA of the CDR3: TGCGCCAGCAGCTCCGGACAGGGGAAGGCCTATGGCTACACCTTC. This gives the protein CASSSGQGKAYGYTF.